The 25 T cell receptor beta chains given below trace back to one sample, sequenced in a study of shared clonotypes between healthy human individuals (dated by TCRdb to 2020 to 2022). The library was built by means of the immunoSEQ multiplex PCR assay. TCRdb limited this immuneACCESS table to in-frame rearrangements with V and J called. A share of clones is missing; checked studies link under half to unresolved V genes, and the rest is unexplained. This sample has around 350,000 clones in its table, and 70% to 75% of those were observed once. The ten largest clones take up over 9.5% of the sample. Specimen: memory CD4+ T cells sorted from blood. What this sample's cell subset or site label stands for: CD45RA-negative fraction. The origin of the receptors is a man aged 25-45 years in good health.

This chain links TRBV14 with TRBJ2-2; a weak D match, TRBD1 (5 bases). Between the trimmed V and J ends, which lost 4 bases and 8 bases, there was a span of 14 bases. CDR1 SGHDN and CDR2 FVKESK come from the germline V gene. The CDR3 contains 14 residues. The CDR3 DNA reads as TGTGCCAGCAGCCCCCGTTCCAGGGCTGGGGAGCTGTTTTTT. This codes for CASSPRSRAGELFF.

The gene calls are TRBV9 and TRBJ2-1; TRBD2 is a possible D gene (7 bases). This CDR3 contains 14 residues. Looked up from germline, CDR1 is SGDLS and CDR2 is YYNGEE. The V end was cut by 3 bases, the J end by 6 bases, with 13 bases between. This CDR3 reads CASSEDRGGNEQFF. The CDR3, as DNA: TGTGCCAGCAGCGAAGATAGGGGGGGCAATGAGCAGTTCTTC.

The V gene is TRBV7-3, the J gene TRBJ2-7; 7 positions match TRBD2. Germline loops: CDR1 SGHTA, CDR2 FQGTGA. With V trimmed by 6 bases and J by 5 bases, 13 bases remained unmatched. The CDR3 totals 15 residues. The CDR3 nucleotides read TGTGCCAGCAGTTTTGACAGCCCCGCGGGGGACGAGCAGTACTTC. Translating it yields CASSFDSPAGDEQYF.

The chain joins TRBV6-5 to TRBJ2-7, with D possibly TRBD2 on 5 matching bases. The CDR3 is 15 residues long. Germline CDR1 and CDR2: MNHEY and SVGAGI. V was cut by 0 bases and J by 0 bases, with 9 bases left in between. Here the CDR3 reads CASSYSRAGSYEQYF. In DNA, the CDR3 is TGTGCCAGCAGTTACTCGCGGGCAGGCTCCTACGAGCAGTACTTC.

The chain joins TRBV11-3 to TRBJ2-1, with a possible D match to TRBD2 (6 bases). Trimming removed 4 bases at V and 1 base at J, with 8 bases between. The CDR3 spans 14 residues. CDR1 and CDR2 from the germline V gene are SGHNT and YENEEA. The CDR3 DNA reads as TGTGCCAGCAGCTCAGGACTATCCTACAATGAGCAGTTCTTC. Amino acids: CASSSGLSYNEQFF.

The chain has TRBV19 and TRBJ1-4, with 7 bases matching TRBD1. After removal of 4 bases from V and 1 base from J, the junction contained 6 bases not matched to a gene. The CDR3 sequence is 16 residues long. Germline-derived CDR1 and CDR2 are LNHDA and SQIVND (reference sequence). CDR3 loop: CASSTERTGTNEKLFF. The DNA for the CDR3 is TGTGCCAGTAGTACAGAAAGGACAGGAACTAATGAAAAACTGTTTTTT.

The V gene is TRBV29-1, the J gene TRBJ2-5; 7 nucleotides agree with TRBD1. Germline V gene data show CDR1 as SQVTM and CDR2 as ANQGSEA. Trimming took 4 bases from V and 5 from J; bases not matched to a gene: 10. This CDR3 is 14 amino acids long. CDR3: CSVVGGPGWETQYF. The CDR3 DNA reads TGCAGCGTTGTAGGGGGCCCAGGGTGGGAGACCCAGTACTTC.

The gene calls are TRBV20-1 and TRBJ1-1; D remains ambiguous. Germline V lookup: CDR1 DFQATT, CDR2 SNEGSKA (reference sequence). The length of the CDR3 is 11 residues. Trimming left V 6 bases short and J 2 bases short, with 7 bases between. The CDR3 DNA follows: TGCAGTGCCCCCTCAAACACTGAAGCTTTCTTT. Its protein product is CSAPSNTEAFF.

This rearrangement joins TRBV7-3 to TRBJ2-1; D is unresolved. Germline lookup yields CDR1 SGHTA and CDR2 FQGTGA. CDR3 size: 15 residues. The V end was cut by 5 bases, the J end by 0 bases, with 11 bases between. The CDR3 region has the DNA TGTGCCAGCAGCCTAGGCATGGGCTCCTACAATGAGCAGTTCTTC. Protein sequence: CASSLGMGSYNEQFF.

The chain couples TRBV7-8 to TRBJ2-3; D unclear. CDR3 size: 14 residues. Germline V gene lookup returns CDR1 SGHVS and CDR2 FQNEAQ. Deletions cut 1 base from V and 5 bases from J, with 10 bases between. This CDR3 reads CASSLVLGEDTQYF. The CDR3 DNA reads TGTGCCAGCAGCTTAGTTCTTGGAGAAGATACGCAGTATTTT. The full variable domain, rest sourced from reference TRBV7-8 and TRBJ2-3, is GAGVSQSPRYKVAKRGQDVALRCDPISGHVSLFWYQQALGQGPEFLTYFQNEAQLDKSGLPSDRFFAERPEGSVSTLKIQRTQQEDSAVYLCASSLVLGEDTQYFGPGTRLTVL.

The chain links TRBV18 to TRBJ2-1; TRBD2 matches at 10 bases. The junction had 5 bases not matched to a gene; V was cut back by 6 bases and J by 0 bases. The length of the CDR3 is 16 residues. Germline CDR1 KGHSH, CDR2 LQKENI. CDR3 sequence (DNA): TGTGCCAGCTCGGTGACTAGCGGGCACTCCTACAATGAGCAGTTCTTC. Translating gives CASSVTSGHSYNEQFF.

The V call is TRBV18, the J call TRBJ1-1, with unresolved D. The V gene lost 3 bases and the J gene lost 0 bases, with 8 bases spanning the gap. Per the germline V gene, CDR1 is KGHSH and CDR2 is LQKENI. The CDR3 runs 14 residues. CDR3: CASSPPSLNTEAFF. For the CDR3, the DNA is TGTGCCAGCTCACCTCCGAGCCTGAACACTGAAGCTTTCTTT.

This chain joins TRBV5-4 and TRBJ1-6; 9 bases agree with TRBD1. Germline V lookup: CDR1 SGHNT, CDR2 YYREEE (reference sequence). CDR3 length: 15 amino acids. The V gene end was trimmed by 3 bases and the J gene end by 7 bases; junction bases not matched to a gene: 5. In DNA form, the CDR3 reads TGTGCCAGCAGCTCCCGGACAGGGGCCAATTCACCCCTCCACTTT. This translates into CASSSRTGANSPLHF.

The chain has TRBV19 and TRBJ2-1, with TRBD2 matching 14 bases. The trim removed 4 bases at V and 8 bases at J, leaving 4 bases unmatched. Germline CDR1 is LNHDA and CDR2 is SQIVND (reference sequence). This CDR3 has 15 residues. Here the CDR3 DNA reads TGTGCCAGTAGTAGACTAGCGGGAGGGCCCGATGAGCAGTTCTTC. As protein: CASSRLAGGPDEQFF.

The V and J genes are TRBV27 and TRBJ1-5, with 7 bases identical to TRBD1. Germline assignment: CDR1 MNHEY and CDR2 SMNVEV (reference sequence). The junction had 3 bases not matched to a gene; V was cut back by 3 bases and J by 4 bases. The CDR3 totals 14 residues. In DNA, the CDR3 is TGTGCCAGCAGTTTCCGGGACAGTAATCAGCCCCAGCATTTT. It yields the protein CASSFRDSNQPQHF.

The V and J genes are TRBV9 and TRBJ2-2; 11 nucleotides match TRBD2. With V trimmed by 5 bases and J by 1 base, 4 bases remained unmatched. There are 16 residues in the CDR3. Germline CDR1 is SGDLS and CDR2 is YYNGEE. The CDR3 region is CASRGGLAVNTGELFF. CDR3 DNA sequence: TGTGCCAGCAGAGGGGGACTAGCGGTGAACACCGGGGAGCTGTTTTTT.

The V and J genes are TRBV27 and TRBJ2-7; 10 bases map to TRBD1. The germline gives CDR1 MNHEY, CDR2 SMNVEV (reference sequence). Losses at the gene ends were 4 bases for V and 6 bases for J; bases not matched to a gene: 6. The CDR3 spans 14 residues. The CDR3, as DNA: TGTGCCAGCAGTTCCGGGACAGGGGAATTCGAGCAGTACTTC. It encodes CASSSGTGEFEQYF.

The V call is TRBV7-6, the J call TRBJ2-3, with D possibly being TRBD1 or TRBD2 (5 bases each). Germline CDR1 reads SGHVS; CDR2 reads FNYEAQ. The V end lost 7 bases, the J end lost 6 bases, and 20 bases lay between the germline ends. This CDR3 comprises 15 residues. The CDR3 sequence: CASTPGGQRRDTQYF. CDR3 DNA: TGTGCCAGCACCCCGGGCGGACAAAGGAGGGATACGCAGTATTTT.

The chain is built from TRBV15 and TRBJ1-3; D gene uncertain. V was pared by 0 bases and J by 0 bases, with 9 bases between. CDR1 LNHNV and CDR2 YYDKDF come from the germline V gene (reference sequence). This CDR3 is 16 amino acids long. CDR3 nucleotides: TGTGCCACCAGCAGAGATGAACAGTTCTCTGGAAACACCATATATTTT. This gives the protein CATSRDEQFSGNTIYF.

V gene TRBV28 combines with J gene TRBJ1-5; 7 bases match TRBD1. This CDR3 contains 15 residues. In germline, CDR1 is MDHEN, CDR2 SYDVKM. V dropped 5 bases and J dropped 4; count of bases not matched to a gene: 8. In nucleotides, the CDR3 is TGTGCCAGCAGTCAAGCCGGGACAGAAAATCAGCCCCAGCATTTT. Translated, it gives CASSQAGTENQPQHF.

The chain employs TRBV5-6 and TRBJ2-3, with 8 bases fitting TRBD1. The CDR3 loop spans 13 amino acids. Germline CDR1 is SGHDT and CDR2 is YYEEEE. J lost 4 bases, V lost 4 bases, and 2 bases had no gene match. This CDR3 is CASSMDRADTQYF. The CDR3 coding sequence is TGTGCCAGCAGCATGGACAGGGCAGATACGCAGTATTTT.

This clone has just one count. This chain links TRBV18 with TRBJ1-2, with TRBD1 matching over 8 bases. The trim removed 3 bases at V and 2 bases at J, leaving 8 bases unmatched. The CDR3 has 16 residues. Germline lookup yields CDR1 KGHSH and CDR2 LQKENI. This CDR3 is CASSPQQTGVNYGYTF. In DNA, the CDR3 is TGTGCCAGCTCACCCCAACAGACAGGGGTAAACTATGGCTACACCTTC.

This clone was found a few times. V is TRBV9 and J is TRBJ2-3; the D gene is possibly TRBD1 (5 bases). Trimming shortened V by 3 bases and J by 11 bases, and 16 bases separated the two germline ends. Germline V CDR1 and CDR2: SGDLS, YYNGEE. The CDR3 totals 13 residues. DNA of the CDR3: TGTGCCAGCAGCGACTCCCCAGGGTCCGGGCAGTATTTT. It encodes CASSDSPGSGQYF.

V is TRBV9 and J is TRBJ2-1; maybe TRBD1 (7 bases). Trimming pared 4 bases from V and 3 bases from J, leaving 14 bases between. Germline values: CDR1 SGDLS, CDR2 YYNGEE. The CDR3 covers 15 residues. The CDR3 sequence: CASSPQGGLYNEQFF. In DNA form, the CDR3 reads TGTGCCAGCAGCCCCCAGGGGGGCCTCTACAATGAGCAGTTCTTC.

The sample holds a few counts of this clone. This chain joins TRBV7-2 and TRBJ2-7, with D tentatively TRBD1 (6 bases). This CDR3 spans 14 amino acids. Germline V gives CDR1 SGHTA, CDR2 FQGNSA. V was shortened by 0 bases and J by 5 bases, with 11 bases between the two germline ends. The CDR3: CASSLARTDNEQYF. The DNA of the CDR3 is TGTGCCAGCAGCTTAGCTCGGACAGACAACGAGCAGTACTTC.